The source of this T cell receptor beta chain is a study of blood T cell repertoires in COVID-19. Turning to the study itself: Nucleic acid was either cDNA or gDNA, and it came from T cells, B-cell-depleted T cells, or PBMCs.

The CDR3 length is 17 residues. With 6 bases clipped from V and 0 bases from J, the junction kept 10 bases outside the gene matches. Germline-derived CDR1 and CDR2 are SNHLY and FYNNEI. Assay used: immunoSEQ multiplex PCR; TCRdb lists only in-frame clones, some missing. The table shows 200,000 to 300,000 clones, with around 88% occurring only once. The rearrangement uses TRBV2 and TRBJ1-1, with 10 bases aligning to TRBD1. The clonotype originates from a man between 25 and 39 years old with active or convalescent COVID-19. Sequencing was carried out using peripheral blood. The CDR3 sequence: CASSAFKGQGMNTEAFF. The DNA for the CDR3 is TGTGCCAGCAGCGCGTTCAAGGGACAGGGGATGAACACTGAAGCTTTCTTT.